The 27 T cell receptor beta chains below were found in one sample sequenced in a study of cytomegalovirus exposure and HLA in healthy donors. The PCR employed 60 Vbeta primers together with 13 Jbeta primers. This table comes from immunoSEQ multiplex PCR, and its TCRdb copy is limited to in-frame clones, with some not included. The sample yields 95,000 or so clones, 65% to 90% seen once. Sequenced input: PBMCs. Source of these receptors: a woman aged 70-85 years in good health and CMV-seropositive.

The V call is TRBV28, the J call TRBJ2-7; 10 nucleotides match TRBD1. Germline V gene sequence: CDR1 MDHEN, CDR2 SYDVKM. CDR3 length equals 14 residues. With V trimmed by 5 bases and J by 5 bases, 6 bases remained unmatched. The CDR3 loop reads CASSLRTGGNEQYF. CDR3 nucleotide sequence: TGTGCCAGCAGTCTTCGGACAGGGGGTAACGAGCAGTACTTC.

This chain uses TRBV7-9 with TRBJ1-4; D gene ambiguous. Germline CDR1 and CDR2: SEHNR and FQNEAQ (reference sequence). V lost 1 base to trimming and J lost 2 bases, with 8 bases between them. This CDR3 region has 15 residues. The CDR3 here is CASSLVVSTNEKLFF. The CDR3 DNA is TGTGCCAGCAGCTTAGTAGTATCGACTAATGAAAAACTGTTTTTT.

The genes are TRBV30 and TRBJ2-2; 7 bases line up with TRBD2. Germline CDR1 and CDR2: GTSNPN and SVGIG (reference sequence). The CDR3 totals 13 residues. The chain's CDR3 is CGAGVYNTGELFF. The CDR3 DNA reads TGTGGGGCGGGAGTATATAACACCGGGGAGCTGTTTTTT.

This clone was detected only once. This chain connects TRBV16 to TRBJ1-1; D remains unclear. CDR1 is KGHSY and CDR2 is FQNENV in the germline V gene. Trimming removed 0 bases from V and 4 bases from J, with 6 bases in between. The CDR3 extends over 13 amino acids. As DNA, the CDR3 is TGTGCCAGCAGCCAATCCAGAAGCACTGAAGCTTTCTTT. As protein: CASSQSRSTEAFF.

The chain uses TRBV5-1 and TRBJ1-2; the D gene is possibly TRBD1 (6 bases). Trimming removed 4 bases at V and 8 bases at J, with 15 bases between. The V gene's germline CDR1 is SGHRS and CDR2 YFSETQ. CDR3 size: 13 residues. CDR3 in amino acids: CASSPYRVEGYTF. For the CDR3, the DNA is TGCGCCAGCAGCCCGTACAGGGTCGAGGGCTACACCTTC.

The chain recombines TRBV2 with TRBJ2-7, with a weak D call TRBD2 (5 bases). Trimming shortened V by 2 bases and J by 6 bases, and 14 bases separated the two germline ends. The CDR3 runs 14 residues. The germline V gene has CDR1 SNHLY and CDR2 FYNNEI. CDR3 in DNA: TGTGCCAGCAGTGAAATGGGGAGAAGATCCGAGCAGTACTTC. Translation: CASSEMGRRSEQYF.

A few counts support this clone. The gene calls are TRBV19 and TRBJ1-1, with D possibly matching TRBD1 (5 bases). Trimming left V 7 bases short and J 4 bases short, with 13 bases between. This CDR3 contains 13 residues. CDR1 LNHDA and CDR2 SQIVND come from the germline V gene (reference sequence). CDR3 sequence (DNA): TGTGCCAGTACCGCGGGACGGGTCACTGAAGCTTTCTTT. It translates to CASTAGRVTEAFF.

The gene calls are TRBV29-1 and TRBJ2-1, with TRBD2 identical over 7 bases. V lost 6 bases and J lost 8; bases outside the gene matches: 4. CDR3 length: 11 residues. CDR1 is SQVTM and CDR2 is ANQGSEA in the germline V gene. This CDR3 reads CSVGLVDEQFF. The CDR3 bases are TGCAGCGTCGGACTAGTCGATGAGCAGTTCTTC.

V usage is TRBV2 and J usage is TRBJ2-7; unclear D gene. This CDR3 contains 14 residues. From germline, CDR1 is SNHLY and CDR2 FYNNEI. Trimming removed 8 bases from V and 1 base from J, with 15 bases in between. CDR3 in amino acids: CASVLRTNSYEQYF. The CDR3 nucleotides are TGTGCCAGCGTTCTGAGAACCAATTCCTACGAGCAGTACTTC.

CDR3 region: CASSLAGLQETQYF. For the CDR3, the DNA is TGCGCCAGCAGCTTGGCTGGACTTCAAGAGACCCAGTACTTC. This rearrangement joins TRBV5-1 to TRBJ2-5; D possibly corresponds to TRBD2 (5 bases). The germline gives CDR1 SGHRS, CDR2 YFSETQ. With 0 bases removed from V and 2 bases from J, the gap between germline ends came to 8 bases. There are 14 residues in the CDR3.

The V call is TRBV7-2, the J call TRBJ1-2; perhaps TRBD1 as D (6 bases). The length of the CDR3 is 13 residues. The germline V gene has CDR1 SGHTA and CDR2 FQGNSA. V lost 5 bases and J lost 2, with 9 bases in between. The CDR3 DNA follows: TGTGCCAGCAGCCCGGACAGAAACTATGGCTACACCTTC. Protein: CASSPDRNYGYTF.

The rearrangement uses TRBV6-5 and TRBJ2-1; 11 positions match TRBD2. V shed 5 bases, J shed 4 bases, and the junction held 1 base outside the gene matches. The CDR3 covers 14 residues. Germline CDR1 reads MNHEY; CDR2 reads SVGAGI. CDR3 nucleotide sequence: TGTGCCAGCAGTACTAGCGGGAGTTACAATGAGCAGTTCTTC. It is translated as CASSTSGSYNEQFF.

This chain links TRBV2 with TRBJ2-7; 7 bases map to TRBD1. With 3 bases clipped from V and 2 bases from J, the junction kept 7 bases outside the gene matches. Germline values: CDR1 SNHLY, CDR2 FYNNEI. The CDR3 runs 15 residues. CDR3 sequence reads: CASSDTGTAAYEQYF. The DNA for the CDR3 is TGTGCCAGCAGTGATACGGGGACAGCCGCCTACGAGCAGTACTTC.

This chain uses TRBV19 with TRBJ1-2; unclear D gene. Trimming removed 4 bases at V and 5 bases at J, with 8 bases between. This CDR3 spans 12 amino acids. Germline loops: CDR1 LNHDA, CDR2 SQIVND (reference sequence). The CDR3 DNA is TGTGCCAGTAGTAGGGCCTCGTATGGCTACACCTTC. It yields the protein CASSRASYGYTF.

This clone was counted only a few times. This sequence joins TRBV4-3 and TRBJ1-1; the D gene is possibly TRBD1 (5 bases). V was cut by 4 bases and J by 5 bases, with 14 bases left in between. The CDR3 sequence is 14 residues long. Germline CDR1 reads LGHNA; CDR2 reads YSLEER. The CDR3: CASSPGLPLTEAFF. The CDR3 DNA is TGCGCCAGCAGCCCGGGACTTCCTCTTACTGAAGCTTTCTTT.

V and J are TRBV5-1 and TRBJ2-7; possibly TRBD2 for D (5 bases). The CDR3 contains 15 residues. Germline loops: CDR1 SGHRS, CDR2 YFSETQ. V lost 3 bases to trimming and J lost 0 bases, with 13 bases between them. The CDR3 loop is CASSSGGRDSYEQYF. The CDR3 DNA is TGCGCCAGCAGCTCCGGTGGGAGAGACTCCTACGAGCAGTACTTC.

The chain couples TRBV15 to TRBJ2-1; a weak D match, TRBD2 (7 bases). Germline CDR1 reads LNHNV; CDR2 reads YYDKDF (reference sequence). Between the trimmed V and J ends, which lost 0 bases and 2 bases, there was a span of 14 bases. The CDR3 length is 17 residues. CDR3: CATSREWGRGAYNEQFF. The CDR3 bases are TGTGCCACCAGCAGAGAATGGGGGAGGGGGGCCTACAATGAGCAGTTCTTC.

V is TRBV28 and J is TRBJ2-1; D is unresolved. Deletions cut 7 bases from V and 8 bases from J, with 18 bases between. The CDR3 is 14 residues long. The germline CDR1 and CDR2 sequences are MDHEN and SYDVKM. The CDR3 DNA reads TGTGCCAGCAAAATTGAGGCTCCAAGGTATGAGCAGTTCTTC. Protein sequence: CASKIEAPRYEQFF.

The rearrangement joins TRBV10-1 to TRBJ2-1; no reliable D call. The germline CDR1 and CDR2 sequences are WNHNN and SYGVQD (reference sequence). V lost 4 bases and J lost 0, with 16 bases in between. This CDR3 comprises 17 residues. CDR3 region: CASSGPVYSSSYNEQFF. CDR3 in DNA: TGCGCCAGCAGTGGCCCGGTCTACTCGAGCTCCTACAATGAGCAGTTCTTC.

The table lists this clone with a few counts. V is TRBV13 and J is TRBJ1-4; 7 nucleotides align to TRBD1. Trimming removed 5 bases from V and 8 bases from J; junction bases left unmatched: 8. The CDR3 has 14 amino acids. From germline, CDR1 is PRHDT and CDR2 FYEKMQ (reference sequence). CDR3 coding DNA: TGTGCCAGCAGCGCAGGGGGGTACGACGAAAAACTGTTTTTT. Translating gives CASSAGGYDEKLFF.

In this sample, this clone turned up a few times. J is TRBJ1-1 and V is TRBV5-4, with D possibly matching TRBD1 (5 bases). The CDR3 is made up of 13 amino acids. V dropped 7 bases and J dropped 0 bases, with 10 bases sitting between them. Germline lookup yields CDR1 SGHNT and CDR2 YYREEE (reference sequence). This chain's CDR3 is CASQQGVNTEAFF. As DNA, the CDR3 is TGTGCCAGCCAGCAAGGGGTGAACACTGAAGCTTTCTTT.

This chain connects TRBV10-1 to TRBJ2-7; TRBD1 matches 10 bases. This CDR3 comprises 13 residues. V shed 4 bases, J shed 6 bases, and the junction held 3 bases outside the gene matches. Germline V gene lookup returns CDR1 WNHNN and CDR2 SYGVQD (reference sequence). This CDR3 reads CASSADRGLEQYF. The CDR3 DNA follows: TGCGCCAGCAGTGCAGACAGGGGGCTCGAGCAGTACTTC.

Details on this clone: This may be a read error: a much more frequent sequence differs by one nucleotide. CDR3 sequence (DNA): TGTGCCAACAGCGCATCCGGGACTAGCCTTGTCGAGCAGTACTTC. This encodes CANSASGTSLVEQYF. This sequence joins TRBV7-9 and TRBJ2-7; TRBD2 matches 9 bases. The germline V gene encodes CDR1 SEHNR and CDR2 FQNEAQ (reference sequence). The CDR3 totals 15 residues.

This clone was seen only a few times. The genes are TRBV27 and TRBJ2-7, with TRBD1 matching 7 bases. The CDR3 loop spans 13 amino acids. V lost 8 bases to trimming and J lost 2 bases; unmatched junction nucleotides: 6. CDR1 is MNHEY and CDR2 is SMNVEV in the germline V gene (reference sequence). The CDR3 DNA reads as TGTGCCAGCTCCGGGACAGTCCCCTACGAGCAGTACTTC. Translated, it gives CASSGTVPYEQYF.

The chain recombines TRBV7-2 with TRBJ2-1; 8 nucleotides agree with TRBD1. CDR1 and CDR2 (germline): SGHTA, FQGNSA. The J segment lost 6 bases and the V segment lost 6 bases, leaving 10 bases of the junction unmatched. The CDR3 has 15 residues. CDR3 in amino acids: CASSSDRGSVNEQFF. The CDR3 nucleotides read TGTGCCAGCAGTTCTGACAGGGGTTCGGTCAATGAGCAGTTCTTC.

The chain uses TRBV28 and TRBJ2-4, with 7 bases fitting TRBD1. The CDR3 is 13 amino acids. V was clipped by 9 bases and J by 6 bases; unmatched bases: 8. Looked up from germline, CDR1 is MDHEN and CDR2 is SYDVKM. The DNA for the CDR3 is TGTGCCAGTACTGACAGGGAAGTAAACATTCAGTACTTC. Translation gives CASTDREVNIQYF.

The CDR3 coding sequence is TGTGCCAGCAGTTTAAGACTAGTGAAGCACGAGCAGTACTTC. Translated, it gives CASSLRLVKHEQYF. The J gene is TRBJ2-7, the V gene TRBV28; D is perhaps TRBD2 (6 bases). CDR1 is MDHEN, CDR2 SYDVKM, per germline. This CDR3 comprises 14 residues. Between the trimmed V and J ends, which lost 2 bases and 5 bases, there was a span of 13 bases.